Included here is one TCR beta chain sequence, with context. Looked up from germline, CDR1 is LNHNV and CDR2 is YYDKDF (reference sequence). This CDR3 is built from 13 residues. Trimming pared 6 bases from V and 0 bases from J, leaving 9 bases between. Here immunoSEQ multiplex PCR was the method, and the copy in TCRdb shows in-frame clones only, minus some. The table shows around 46,000 clones, with roughly 31% occurring only once. The sample comes from a study of tumour-infiltrating T cells in Burkitt lymphoma. The chain has TRBV15 and TRBJ2-7; perhaps TRBD2 as D (5 bases). The receptor was isolated from a human donor with Burkitt lymphoma. Material: tumor tissue. The CDR3 protein is CATREAASYEQYF. The CDR3 bases are TGTGCCACCAGGGAGGCGGCCTCCTACGAGCAGTACTTC.